These 17 T cell receptor beta chains were all obtained from the same sample, sequenced in a study of glioma-infiltrating T cells. Using RNA template, CDR3s of TCR alpha and beta were amplified with iRepertoire arm-PCR. A single record per CDR3 protein comes from TCRdb applying MiXCR to the multiplex PCR reads. Among 160,000 or so distinct CDR3 sequences listed, more than 35% were seen once. The sequenced material came from glioma tissue, nonneoplastic brain tissue, or PBMCs (not recorded which). The receptor source for this set is a human donor with low-grade glioma or glioblastoma, undergoing nonglioma brain surgery, or in good health (not recorded which).

Concerning this clonotype: A much larger clone is a single base away; this may be a read error. The chain employs TRBV7-2 and TRBJ2-1; maybe TRBD1 (6 bases). CDR1 and CDR2 (germline): SGHTA, FQGNSA. The CDR3 length is 16 residues. Trimming stripped 0 bases from V and 10 bases from J, with 19 bases between. In DNA form, the CDR3 reads TGTGCCAGCAGCTTAGCGGGGGCAGTAGCATTCTACGAGCAGTTCTTC. Amino acids: CASSLAGAVAFYEQFF.

Comments on this clonotype: This sequence may be a read error, since a much larger clone differs from it by one base. The chain couples TRBV20-1 to TRBJ1-1, with a tentative D call TRBD1 (5 bases). CDR3 length: 11 amino acids. The germline gives CDR1 DFQATT, CDR2 SNEGSKA (reference sequence). CDR3 sequence reads: CSAKRGTKAFF. The DNA for the CDR3 is TGCAGTGCAAAGAGGGGCACTAAAGCTTTCTTT.

This clonotype was detected ten times or more. The CDR3 protein is CASGRVYSYEQYF. Written as DNA, the CDR3 is TGTGCCAGCGGCAGGGTTTACTCCTACGAGCAGTACTTC. The J gene is TRBJ2-7, the V gene TRBV6-1; weak D call: TRBD1 (5 bases). V was cut by 8 bases and J by 0 bases, with 11 bases left in between. CDR3 length: 13 residues. CDR1 and CDR2 (germline): MNHNS, SASEGT.

This clonotype was seen a handful of times. This chain uses TRBV2 with TRBJ2-4; the D is unclear. V was clipped by 3 bases and J by 5 bases, with 11 bases between them. CDR1 and CDR2 (germline): SNHLY, FYNNEI. CDR3 length: 14 residues. CDR3 DNA: TGTGCCAGCAGTGATAAAGGGTTCCAAAACATTCAGTACTTC. It specifies CASSDKGFQNIQYF.

Turning to this clonotype: A read error may explain this, as a much larger clone is one base away. The V call is TRBV5-1, the J call TRBJ2-3; no reliable D call. Germline values: CDR1 SGHRS, CDR2 YFSETQ. V was clipped by 0 bases and J by 6 bases, with 11 bases between them. The CDR3 is 14 residues long. The CDR3, as DNA: TGCGCCAGCAGCTTGGTAGAAACGTCGGATACGCAGTATTTT. Protein sequence: CASSLVETSDTQYF.

The chain combines TRBV10-3 with TRBJ1-1; the D is unclear. This CDR3 spans 12 amino acids. Germline lookup yields CDR1 ENHRY and CDR2 SYGVKD. With 5 bases removed from V and 7 bases from J, the gap between germline ends came to 11 bases. CDR3 DNA: TGTGCCATCAGTCGCGATAATGGTGAAGCTTTCTTT. Residues: CAISRDNGEAFF.

This clonotype was counted at least ten times. This chain links TRBV4-1 with TRBJ2-7; no definite D call. This CDR3 has 14 residues. CDR1 is MGHRA and CDR2 is YSYEKL in the germline V gene. The V gene lost 1 base and the J gene lost 6 bases, with 13 bases spanning the gap. CDR3: CASSQGSGFSEQYF. Written as DNA, the CDR3 is TGCGCCAGCAGCCAAGGTTCAGGCTTCTCCGAGCAGTACTTC.

This clonotype was seen at least ten times. The chain recombines TRBV6-1 with TRBJ2-1; no reliable D call. Germline V gene data show CDR1 as MNHNS and CDR2 as SASEGT. The CDR3 contains 14 residues. Deletions cut 5 bases from V and 4 bases from J, with 12 bases between. CDR3 in DNA: TGTGCCAGCAGTAGAATGGGGATGTACAATGAGCAGTTCTTC. Amino acid sequence: CASSRMGMYNEQFF.

This clonotype was seen only once. CDR3 region: CSVGGVRSYNEQFF. DNA of the CDR3: TGCAGCGTTGGGGGCGTACGCTCCTACAATGAGCAGTTCTTC. This rearrangement joins TRBV29-1 to TRBJ2-1, with D perhaps TRBD1 (5 bases). V gave up 4 bases and J gave up 0 bases, with 10 bases separating them. The CDR3 sequence is 14 residues long. Germline loops: CDR1 SQVTM, CDR2 ANQGSEA.

V gene TRBV3-1 combines with J gene TRBJ2-1; D is unresolved. This CDR3 is built from 16 residues. CDR1 and CDR2 from the germline V gene are LGHDT and YNNKEL (reference sequence). The ends were cut back, 0 bases at V and 3 bases at J, with 12 bases in the middle. The CDR3 loop is CASSQDSSVYYNEQFF. CDR3 DNA: TGTGCCAGCAGCCAAGATTCCAGCGTATACTACAATGAGCAGTTCTTC.

This clonotype was found once. The chain employs TRBV20-1 and TRBJ1-5; TRBD1 aligns across 10 bases. The CDR3 length is 16 residues. Per germline, CDR1 DFQATT and CDR2 SNEGSKA (reference sequence). The V gene end was trimmed by 6 bases and the J gene end by 0 bases; junction bases not matched to a gene: 8. DNA for the CDR3: TGCAGTGCAGAGACAGGGGGCGCCGGTAGCAATCAGCCCCAGCATTTT. It encodes CSAETGGAGSNQPQHF.

As regards this clonotype: Being one base from a much bigger clone, this may be a read error. The genes are TRBV12-3 or TRBV12-4 and TRBJ2-7; D not resolved. Trimming stripped 1 base from V and 6 bases from J, with 7 bases between. The CDR3 has 12 residues. CDR3 amino acids: CASSLGSGEQYF. The DNA of the CDR3 is TGTGCCAGCAGTTTAGGGTCAGGCGAGCAGTACTTC.

A remark on this clonotype: This may arise from a read error, as a much more abundant clone is one base away. The CDR3 protein is CSARTVPSSGQLFF. In DNA, the CDR3 is TGCAGTGCTCGGACAGTCCCATCGTCCGGGCAGCTGTTTTTT. The V and J genes are TRBV20-1 and TRBJ2-2; possible D gene TRBD1, 6 bases. CDR3 length equals 14 residues. The germline CDR1 and CDR2 sequences are DFQATT and SNEGSKA (reference sequence).

The V call is TRBV28, the J call TRBJ2-1; D possibly corresponds to TRBD2 (7 bases). Germline V gives CDR1 MDHEN, CDR2 SYDVKM. Trimming took 10 bases from V and 3 from J, leaving 19 bases between them. The CDR3 runs to 15 residues. CDR3 coding DNA: TGTGCCACGCAACCGGGAAGGGGGGGCTACAATGAGCAGTTCTTC. It codes for CATQPGRGGYNEQFF.

A word on this clonotype: Possible read error: a much larger clone is one base away. This sequence joins TRBV20-1 and TRBJ2-1; D is unresolved. This CDR3 has 14 amino acids. In germline, CDR1 is DFQATT, CDR2 SNEGSKA (reference sequence). Trimming took 3 bases from V and 8 from J, leaving 17 bases between them. CDR3 residues: CSASPPIDNDEQFF. The CDR3 coding sequence is TGCAGTGCTAGTCCCCCGATCGACAACGATGAGCAGTTCTTC.

This clonotype was seen at least ten times. The junction departs from the called germline gene at one end, perhaps through a read error. For the CDR3, the DNA is TGCAGTGCTCGAGATGAAGCCAAAAACATTCAGTACTTC. It encodes CSARDEAKNIQYF. The chain carries TRBV20-1 and TRBJ2-4; D is ambiguous. Germline lookup yields CDR1 DFQATT and CDR2 SNEGSKA (reference sequence). The length of the CDR3 is 13 residues.

This clonotype occurred many times. The chain couples TRBV7-9 to TRBJ2-3, with TRBD2 matching over 7 bases. The V and J ends lost 5 bases and 2 bases, in that order; junction bases with no gene match: 4. This CDR3 region has 14 residues. CDR1 is SEHNR and CDR2 is FQNEAQ in the germline V gene (reference sequence). The CDR3 is CASSTGLDTDTQYF. In DNA form, the CDR3 reads TGTGCCAGCAGCACAGGACTAGACACAGATACGCAGTATTTT.